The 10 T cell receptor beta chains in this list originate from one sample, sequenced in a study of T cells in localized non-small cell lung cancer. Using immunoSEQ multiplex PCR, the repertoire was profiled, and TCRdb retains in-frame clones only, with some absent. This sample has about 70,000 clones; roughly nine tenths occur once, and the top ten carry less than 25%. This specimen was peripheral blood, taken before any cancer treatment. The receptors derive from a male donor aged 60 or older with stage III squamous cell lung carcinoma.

The CDR3 protein is CASKAQTNEKLFF. The CDR3, as DNA: TGTGCCAGCAAGGCACAGACAAATGAAAAACTGTTTTTT. The rearrangement joins TRBV25-1 to TRBJ1-4, with no clear D. CDR1 is MGHDK and CDR2 is SYGVNS in the germline V gene. The CDR3 runs 13 residues. V was clipped by 7 bases and J by 5 bases, with 11 bases between them.

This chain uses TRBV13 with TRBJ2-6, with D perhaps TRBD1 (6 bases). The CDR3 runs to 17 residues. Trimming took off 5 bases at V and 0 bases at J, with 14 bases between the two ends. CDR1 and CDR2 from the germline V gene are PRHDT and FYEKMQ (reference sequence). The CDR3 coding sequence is TGTGCCAGCAGCCGGACAGAAGGATCCTCTGGGGCCAACGTCCTGACTTTC. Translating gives CASSRTEGSSGANVLTF.

The DNA for the CDR3 is TGTGCCAGCAGCTTGGAGAACTACGAGCAGTACTTC. This gives the protein CASSLENYEQYF. The chain employs TRBV5-6 and TRBJ2-7; D remains ambiguous. Germline V lookup: CDR1 SGHDT, CDR2 YYEEEE. With 0 bases removed from V and 3 bases from J, the gap between germline ends came to 4 bases. This CDR3 has 12 residues.

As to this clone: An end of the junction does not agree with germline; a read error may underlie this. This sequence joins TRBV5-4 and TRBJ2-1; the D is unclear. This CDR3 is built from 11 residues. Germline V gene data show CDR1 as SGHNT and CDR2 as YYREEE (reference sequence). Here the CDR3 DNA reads TGCGCCAGCAGCCCACCCAATGAGCAGTTCTTC. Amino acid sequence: CASSPPNEQFF.

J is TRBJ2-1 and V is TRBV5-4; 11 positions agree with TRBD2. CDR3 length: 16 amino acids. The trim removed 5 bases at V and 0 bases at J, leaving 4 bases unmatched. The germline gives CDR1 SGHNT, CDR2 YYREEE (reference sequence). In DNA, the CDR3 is TGTGCCAGCAGTATTAGCGGGGGGGCCTCCTACAATGAGCAGTTCTTC. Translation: CASSISGGASYNEQFF.

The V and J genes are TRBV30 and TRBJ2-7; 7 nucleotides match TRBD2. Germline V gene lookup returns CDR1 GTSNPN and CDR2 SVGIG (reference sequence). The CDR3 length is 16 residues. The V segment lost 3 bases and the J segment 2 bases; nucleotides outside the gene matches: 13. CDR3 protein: CAWRRPGRGVTYEQYF. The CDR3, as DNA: TGTGCCTGGAGGCGCCCGGGCCGGGGGGTGACCTACGAGCAGTACTTC.

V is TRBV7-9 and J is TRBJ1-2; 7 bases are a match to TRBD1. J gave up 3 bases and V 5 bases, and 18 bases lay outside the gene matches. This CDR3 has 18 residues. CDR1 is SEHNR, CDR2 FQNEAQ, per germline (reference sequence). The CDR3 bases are TGTGCCAGCAGCCTCGAGGGGGCATCTAGTTTCTTTGACTATGGCTACACCTTC. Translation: CASSLEGASSFFDYGYTF.

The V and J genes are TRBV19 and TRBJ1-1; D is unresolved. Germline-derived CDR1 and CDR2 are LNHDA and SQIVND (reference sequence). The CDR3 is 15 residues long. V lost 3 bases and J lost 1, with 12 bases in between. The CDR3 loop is CASSMGWNGNTEAFF. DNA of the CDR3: TGTGCCAGTAGTATGGGTTGGAATGGGAACACTGAAGCTTTCTTT.

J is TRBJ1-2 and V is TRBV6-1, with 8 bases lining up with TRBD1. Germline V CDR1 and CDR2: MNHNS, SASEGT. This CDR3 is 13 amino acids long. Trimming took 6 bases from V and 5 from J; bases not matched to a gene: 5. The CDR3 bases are TGTGCCAGCAGCCGCCAGGGGGCATATGGCTACACCTTC. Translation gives CASSRQGAYGYTF.

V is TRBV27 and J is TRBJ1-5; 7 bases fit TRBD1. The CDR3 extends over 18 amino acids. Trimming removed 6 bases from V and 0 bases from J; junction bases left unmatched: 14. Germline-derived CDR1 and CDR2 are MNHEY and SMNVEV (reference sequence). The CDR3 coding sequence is TGTGCCAGCAGGACACTAATTACAGGGGCCGATAGCAATCAGCCCCAGCATTTT. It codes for CASRTLITGADSNQPQHF.